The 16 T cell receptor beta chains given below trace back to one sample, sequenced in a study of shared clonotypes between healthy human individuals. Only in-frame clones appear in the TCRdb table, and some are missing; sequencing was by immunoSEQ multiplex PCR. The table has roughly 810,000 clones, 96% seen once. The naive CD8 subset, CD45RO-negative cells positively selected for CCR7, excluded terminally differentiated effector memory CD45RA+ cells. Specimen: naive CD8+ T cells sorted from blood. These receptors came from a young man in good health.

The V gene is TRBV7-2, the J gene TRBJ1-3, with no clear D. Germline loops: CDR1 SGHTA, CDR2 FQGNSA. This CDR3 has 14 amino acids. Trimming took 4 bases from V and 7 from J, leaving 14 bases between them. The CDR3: CASSSRLKDNTIYF. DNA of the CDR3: TGTGCCAGCAGCTCACGGCTTAAGGATAACACCATATATTTT.

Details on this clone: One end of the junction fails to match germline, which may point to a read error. This CDR3 is CASSEGVEAFF. CDR3 coding DNA: TGCGCCAGCAGTGAAGGGGTTGAAGCTTTCTTT. The chain employs TRBV6-1 and TRBJ1-1; D possibly corresponds to TRBD1 (5 bases). Germline V gene lookup returns CDR1 MNHNS and CDR2 SASEGT. This CDR3 spans 11 amino acids.

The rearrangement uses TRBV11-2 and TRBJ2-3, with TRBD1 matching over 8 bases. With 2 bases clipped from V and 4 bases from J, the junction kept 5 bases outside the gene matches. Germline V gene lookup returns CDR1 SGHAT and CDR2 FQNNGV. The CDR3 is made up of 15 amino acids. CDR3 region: CASSLRAGGADTQYF. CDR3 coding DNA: TGTGCCAGCAGCTTACGGGCAGGGGGCGCAGATACGCAGTATTTT.

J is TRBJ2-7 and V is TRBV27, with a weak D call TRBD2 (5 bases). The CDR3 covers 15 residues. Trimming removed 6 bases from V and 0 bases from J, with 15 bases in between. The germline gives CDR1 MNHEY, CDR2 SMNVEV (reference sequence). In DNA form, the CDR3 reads TGTGCCAGCAGGGTAGGAATGCGGGCCTCCTACGAGCAGTACTTC. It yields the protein CASRVGMRASYEQYF.

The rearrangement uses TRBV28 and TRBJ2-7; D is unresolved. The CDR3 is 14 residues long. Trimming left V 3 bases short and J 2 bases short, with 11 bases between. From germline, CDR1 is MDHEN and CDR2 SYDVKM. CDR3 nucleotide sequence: TGTGCCAGCAGTTTGATAGAAGTTACCTACGAGCAGTACTTC. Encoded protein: CASSLIEVTYEQYF.

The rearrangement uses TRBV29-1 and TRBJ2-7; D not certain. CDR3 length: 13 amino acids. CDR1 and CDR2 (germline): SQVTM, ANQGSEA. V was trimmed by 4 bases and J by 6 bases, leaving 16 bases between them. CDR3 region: CSVGSGFGSEQYF. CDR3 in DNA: TGCAGCGTTGGGTCCGGATTCGGTAGCGAGCAGTACTTC.

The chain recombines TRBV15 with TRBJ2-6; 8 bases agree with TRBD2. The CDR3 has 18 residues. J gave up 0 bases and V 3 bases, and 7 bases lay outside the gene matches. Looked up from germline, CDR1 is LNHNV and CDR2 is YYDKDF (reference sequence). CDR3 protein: CATSRIGGASSGANVLTF. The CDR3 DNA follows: TGTGCCACCAGCAGGATCGGGGGGGCCAGCTCTGGGGCCAACGTCCTGACTTTC.

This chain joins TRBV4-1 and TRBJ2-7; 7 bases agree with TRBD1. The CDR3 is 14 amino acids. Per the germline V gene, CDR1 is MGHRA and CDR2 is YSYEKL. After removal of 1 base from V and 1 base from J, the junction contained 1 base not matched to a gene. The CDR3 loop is CASSQAGQSYEQYF. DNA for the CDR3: TGCGCCAGCAGCCAAGCGGGACAGTCCTACGAGCAGTACTTC.

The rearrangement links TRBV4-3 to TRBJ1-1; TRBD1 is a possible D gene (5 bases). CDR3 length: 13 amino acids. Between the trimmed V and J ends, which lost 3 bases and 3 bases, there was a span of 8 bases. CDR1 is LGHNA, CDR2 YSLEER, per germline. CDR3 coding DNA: TGCGCCAGCAGCCAGGGGGTGGACACTGAAGCTTTCTTT. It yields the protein CASSQGVDTEAFF.

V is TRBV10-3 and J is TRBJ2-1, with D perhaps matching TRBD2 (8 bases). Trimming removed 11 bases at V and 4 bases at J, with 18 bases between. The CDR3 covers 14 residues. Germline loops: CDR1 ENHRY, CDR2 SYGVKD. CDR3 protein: CAAREGAGYNEQFF. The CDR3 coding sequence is TGTGCCGCACGGGAGGGGGCAGGGTACAATGAGCAGTTCTTC.

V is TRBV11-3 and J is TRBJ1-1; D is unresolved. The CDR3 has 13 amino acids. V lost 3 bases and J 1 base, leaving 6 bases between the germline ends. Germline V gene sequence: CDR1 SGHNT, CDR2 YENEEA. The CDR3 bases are TGTGCCAGCAGCTTCTGGGGGAACACTGAAGCTTTCTTT. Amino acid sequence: CASSFWGNTEAFF.

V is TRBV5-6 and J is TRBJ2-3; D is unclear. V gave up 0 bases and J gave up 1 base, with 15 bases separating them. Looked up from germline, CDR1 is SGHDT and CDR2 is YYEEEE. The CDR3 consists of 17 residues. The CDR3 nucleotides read TGTGCCAGCAGCTTGGTTTTCCCCGACGTCGGCACAGATACGCAGTATTTT. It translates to CASSLVFPDVGTDTQYF. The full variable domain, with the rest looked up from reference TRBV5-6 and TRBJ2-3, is DAGVTQSPTHLIKTRGQQVTLRCSPKSGHDTVSWYQQALGQGPQFIFQYYEEEERQRGNFPDRFSGHQFPNYSSELNVNALLLGDSALYLCASSLVFPDVGTDTQYFGPGTRLTVL.

Here the CDR3 reads CASTSGASYEQYF. CDR3 DNA: TGTGCCAGTACTAGCGGGGCCTCCTACGAGCAGTACTTC. The V and J genes are TRBV4-2 and TRBJ2-7; 10 bases fit TRBD2. This CDR3 contains 13 residues. CDR1 and CDR2 (germline): LGHNA, YNFKEQ. Trimming removed 9 bases from V and 0 bases from J; junction bases left unmatched: 2.

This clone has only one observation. Here the CDR3 reads CASSLLGILDEQFF. CDR3 nucleotides: TGCGCCAGCAGTCTCTTAGGTATATTGGATGAGCAGTTCTTC. V is TRBV5-1 and J is TRBJ2-1; D is unclear. Germline CDR1 and CDR2: SGHRS and YFSETQ. Between the trimmed V and J ends, which lost 5 bases and 8 bases, there was a span of 17 bases. The CDR3 covers 14 residues.

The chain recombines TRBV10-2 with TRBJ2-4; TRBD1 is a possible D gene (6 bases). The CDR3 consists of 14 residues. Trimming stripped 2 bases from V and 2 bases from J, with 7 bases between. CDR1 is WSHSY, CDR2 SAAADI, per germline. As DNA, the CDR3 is TGCGCCAGCAGTGAGCAGGGGCCCAAAAACATTCAGTACTTC. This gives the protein CASSEQGPKNIQYF.

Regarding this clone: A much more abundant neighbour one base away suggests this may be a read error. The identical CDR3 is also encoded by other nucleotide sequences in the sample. Here the CDR3 DNA reads TGTGCCAGCAGTTTGCTGGGGGGAGATGAAAAACTGTTTTTT. Protein sequence: CASSLLGGDEKLFF. V and J are TRBV27 and TRBJ1-4, with D tentatively TRBD1 (5 bases). The CDR3 extends over 14 amino acids. CDR1 and CDR2 (germline): MNHEY, SMNVEV (reference sequence). V lost 3 bases and J lost 6, with 11 bases in between.